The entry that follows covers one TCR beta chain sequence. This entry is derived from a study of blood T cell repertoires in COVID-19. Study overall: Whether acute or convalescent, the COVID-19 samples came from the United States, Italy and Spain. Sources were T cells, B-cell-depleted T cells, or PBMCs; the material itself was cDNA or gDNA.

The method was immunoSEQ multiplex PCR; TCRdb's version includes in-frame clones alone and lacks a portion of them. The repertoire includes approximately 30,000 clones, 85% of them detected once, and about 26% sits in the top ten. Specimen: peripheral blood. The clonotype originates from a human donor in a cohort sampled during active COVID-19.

CDR3 sequence (DNA): TGTGCCAGCAGCTCACGACAGACCTACAATGAGCAGTTCTTC. It yields the protein CASSSRQTYNEQFF. The chain links TRBV5-4 to TRBJ2-1, with a weak D call TRBD1 (5 bases). Looked up from germline, CDR1 is SGHNT and CDR2 is YYREEE (reference sequence). Trimming pared 3 bases from V and 2 bases from J, leaving 9 bases between. The length of the CDR3 is 14 residues. Combining the CDR3 with reference TRBV5-4 and TRBJ2-1 gives the whole variable domain ETGVTQSPTHLIKTRGQQVTLRCSSQSGHNTVSWYQQALGQGPQFIFQYYREEENGRGNFPPRFSGLQFPNYSSELNVNALELDDSALYLCASSSRQTYNEQFFGPGTRLTVL.